This paragraph reports one TCR beta chain. Per the study methods: By means of reference gene primer amplification, nucleated cell counts were estimated. Repertoires were generated with immunoSEQ multiplex PCR, while TCRdb's copy carries only in-frame clones and drops some. That table gives V, J and clone size, and the DNA gave D and trimming. The sample yields 150,000 or so clones, about 86% seen once. CDR1 is LGHNA, CDR2 YSLEER, per germline. V gave up 1 base and J gave up 2 bases, with 12 bases separating them. This CDR3 spans 17 amino acids. The source of the sample is a study of blood T cell repertoires in COVID-19. Study context: The origin of the acute and convalescent COVID-19 samples was the United States, Italy and Spain. The analysed material was cDNA or gDNA that came from T cells, B-cell-depleted T cells, or PBMCs.

V and J are TRBV4-3 and TRBJ1-6, with a possible D match to TRBD1 (6 bases). Sequencing was performed on peripheral blood. The receptor was derived from a woman aged 55-69 years with acute or convalescent COVID-19. For the CDR3, the DNA is TGCGCCAGCAGCCAAGGAAAACAGGGCCCCTATAATTCACCCCTCCACTTT. Its protein product is CASSQGKQGPYNSPLHF.